This TCR beta chain was profiled in a study of type 1 regulatory T cells. For the study at large: This in vitro CD4 product, T-allo10, is enriched for Tr1 cells and alloantigen-specific.

TCRdb re-called the reads through MiXCR, storing one row per CDR3 protein. Of 55,000 to 65,000 distinct CDR3 sequences listed, 60% to 65% were seen once; the top ten hold over 1.5%. On this clonotype itself: Its antigen is not known.

The CDR3 extends over 14 amino acids. Per germline, CDR1 MNHNS and CDR2 SASEGT. Between the trimmed V and J ends, which lost 4 bases and 1 base, there was a span of 10 bases. The sequence was collected from a human donor in good health. Specimen: cultured non-Tr1 T cells, either the whole culture or a sorted T cell fraction (not recorded which). This chain links TRBV6-1 with TRBJ1-1; D ambiguous. Here the CDR3 reads CASSGLGGNTEAFF. CDR3 sequence (DNA): TGTGCCAGCAGTGGACTGGGTGGGAACACTGAAGCTTTCTTT.